The 5 T cell receptor beta chains given below trace back to one sample, sequenced in a study of cytomegalovirus exposure and HLA in healthy donors. Primers included in the PCR were 60 Vbeta and 13 Jbeta primers. Sequenced by immunoSEQ multiplex PCR; TCRdb stores in-frame clones only, minus some. Counted here are about 130,000 clones, 70% to 80% occurring once; the ten biggest clones make up roughly 1.2%. Sequences were obtained from PBMCs. Every receptor here comes from a man aged 45 to 65 in good health and CMV-seronegative.

This chain links TRBV4-3 with TRBJ2-2; unclear D gene. The germline V and J ends were trimmed by 2 bases and 7 bases, with 8 bases remaining between them. CDR1 is LGHNA and CDR2 is YSLEER in the germline V gene. CDR3 length: 13 amino acids. The CDR3 bases are TGCGCCAGCAGCCAACAAATCATCGGGGAGCTGTTTTTT. Its translation is CASSQQIIGELFF.

This sequence joins TRBV2 and TRBJ2-3; 7 nucleotides agree with TRBD1. The junction had 3 bases not matched to a gene; V was cut back by 2 bases and J by 4 bases. The CDR3 is 14 amino acids. Germline V gives CDR1 SNHLY, CDR2 FYNNEI. The chain's CDR3 is CASSEFQGADTQYF. DNA of the CDR3: TGTGCCAGCAGTGAATTTCAGGGGGCAGATACGCAGTATTTT.

This chain links TRBV28 with TRBJ1-5; a possible D gene is TRBD1 (5 bases). This CDR3 has 16 residues. Per germline, CDR1 MDHEN and CDR2 SYDVKM. V gave up 6 bases and J gave up 2 bases, with 17 bases separating them. This CDR3 is CASSPPGGIGNQPQHF. The CDR3 DNA is TGTGCCAGCAGCCCACCGGGGGGAATCGGCAATCAGCCCCAGCATTTT. Looking up the rest from reference TRBV28 and TRBJ1-5 gives the full variable domain: DVKVTQSSRYLVKRTGEKVFLECVQDMDHENMFWYRQDPGLGLRLIYFSYDVKMKEKGDIPEGYSVSREKKERFSLILESASTNQTSMYLCASSPPGGIGNQPQHFGDGTRLSIL.

The rearrangement links TRBV6-1 to TRBJ1-1; D is perhaps TRBD1 (5 bases). The CDR3 runs to 15 residues. Trimming stripped 2 bases from V and 0 bases from J, with 10 bases between. Germline CDR1 MNHNS, CDR2 SASEGT. CDR3 nucleotide sequence: TGTGCCAGCAGTGAACGAAAGGGGATGAACACTGAAGCTTTCTTT. This sequence encodes CASSERKGMNTEAFF.

The V and J genes are TRBV2 and TRBJ1-1; D is ambiguous. In germline, CDR1 is SNHLY, CDR2 FYNNEI. This CDR3 is 13 amino acids long. The V end was cut by 8 bases, the J end by 1 base, with 11 bases between. The CDR3 region is CASHQTANTEAFF. DNA of the CDR3: TGTGCCAGCCACCAAACAGCGAACACTGAAGCTTTCTTT.